This T cell receptor (beta chain) was recovered during a study of monozygotic twins with inflammatory bowel disease. TCRdb reprocessed the 5' RACE reads and keeps a single row for each CDR3 protein, giving no DNA. This listing includes about 170,000 distinct CDR3 sequences. This CDR3 is 14 amino acids long. Germline assignment: CDR1 SGDLS and CDR2 YYNGEE. The sequencing input was blood. The clonotype was recovered from a human donor with ulcerative colitis or Crohn's disease, or a healthy co-twin of an affected twin (not recorded which). This sequence joins TRBV9 and TRBJ2-7; the TRBD1 assignment by TCRdb is unverifiable without DNA. The CDR3 loop reads CASSVGGRAREQYF.